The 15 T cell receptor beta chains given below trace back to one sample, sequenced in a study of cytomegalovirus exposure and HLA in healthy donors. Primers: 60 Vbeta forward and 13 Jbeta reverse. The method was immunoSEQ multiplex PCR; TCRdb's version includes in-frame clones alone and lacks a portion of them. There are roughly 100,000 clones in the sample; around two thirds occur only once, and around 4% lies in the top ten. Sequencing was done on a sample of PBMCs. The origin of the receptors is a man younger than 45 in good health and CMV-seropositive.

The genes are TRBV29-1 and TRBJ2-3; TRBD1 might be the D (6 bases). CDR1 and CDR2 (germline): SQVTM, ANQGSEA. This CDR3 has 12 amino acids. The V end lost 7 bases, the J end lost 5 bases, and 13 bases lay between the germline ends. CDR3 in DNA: TGCAGCGCCCGGACAGAAGGAGATACGCAGTATTTT. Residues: CSARTEGDTQYF.

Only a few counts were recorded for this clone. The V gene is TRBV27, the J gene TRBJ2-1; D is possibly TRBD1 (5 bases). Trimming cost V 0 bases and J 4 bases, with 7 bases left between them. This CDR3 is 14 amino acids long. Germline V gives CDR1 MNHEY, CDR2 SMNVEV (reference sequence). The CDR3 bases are TGTGCCAGCAGTTTATCGGCAGGGTACAATGAGCAGTTCTTC. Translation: CASSLSAGYNEQFF.

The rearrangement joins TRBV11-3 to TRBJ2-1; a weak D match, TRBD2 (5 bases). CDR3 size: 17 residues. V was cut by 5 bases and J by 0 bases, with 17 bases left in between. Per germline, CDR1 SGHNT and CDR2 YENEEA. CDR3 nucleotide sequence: TGTGCCAGCAGCCGGGGAGAAGCGGTAGGCTCCTACAATGAGCAGTTCTTC. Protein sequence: CASSRGEAVGSYNEQFF. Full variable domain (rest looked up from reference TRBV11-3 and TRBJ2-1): EAGVVQSPRYKIIEKKQPVAFWCNPISGHNTLYWYLQNLGQGPELLIRYENEEAVDDSQLPKDRFSAERLKGVDSTLKIQPAELGDSAVYLCASSRGEAVGSYNEQFFGPGTRLTVL.

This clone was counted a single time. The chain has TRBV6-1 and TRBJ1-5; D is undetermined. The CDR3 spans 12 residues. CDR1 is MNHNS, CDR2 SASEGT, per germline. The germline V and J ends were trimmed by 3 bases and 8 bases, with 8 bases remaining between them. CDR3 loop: CASSDLFEPQHF. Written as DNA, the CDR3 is TGTGCCAGCAGTGACCTATTTGAGCCCCAGCATTTT.

CDR3 sequence: CASSSTHGGRETQYF. CDR3 bases: TGTGCCAGCAGCTCTACCCACGGCGGGCGAGAGACCCAGTACTTC. The chain employs TRBV11-2 and TRBJ2-5, with TRBD2 as a possible D gene (5 bases). The V end was cut by 4 bases, the J end by 4 bases, with 16 bases between. From germline, CDR1 is SGHAT and CDR2 FQNNGV. This CDR3 is built from 15 residues.

The CDR3 DNA sequence: TGCAGCGTTGATTGGGAAGCGGGTACTGAAGCTTTCTTT. Its translation is CSVDWEAGTEAFF. The chain joins TRBV29-1 to TRBJ1-1; D gene ambiguous. V gave up 3 bases and J gave up 5 bases, with 13 bases separating them. The CDR3 loop spans 13 amino acids. CDR1 and CDR2 from the germline V gene are SQVTM and ANQGSEA.

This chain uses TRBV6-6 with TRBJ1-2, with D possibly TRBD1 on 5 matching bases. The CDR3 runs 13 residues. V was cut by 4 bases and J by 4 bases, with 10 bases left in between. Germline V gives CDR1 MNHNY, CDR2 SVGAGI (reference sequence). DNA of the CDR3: TGTGCCAGCAGTTTCATCGGGGGCTATGGCTACACCTTC. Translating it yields CASSFIGGYGYTF.

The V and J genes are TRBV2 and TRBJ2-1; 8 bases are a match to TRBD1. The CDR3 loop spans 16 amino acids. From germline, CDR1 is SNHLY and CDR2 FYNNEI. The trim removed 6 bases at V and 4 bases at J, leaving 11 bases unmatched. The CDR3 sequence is CASRTGQGILYNEQFF. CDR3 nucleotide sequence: TGTGCCAGCAGGACCGGACAGGGAATATTGTACAATGAGCAGTTCTTC. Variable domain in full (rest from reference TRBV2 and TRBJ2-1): EPEVTQTPSHQVTQMGQEVILRCVPISNHLYFYWYRQILGQKVEFLVSFYNNEISEKSEIFDDQFSVERPDGSNFTLKIRSTKLEDSAMYFCASRTGQGILYNEQFFGPGTRLTVL.

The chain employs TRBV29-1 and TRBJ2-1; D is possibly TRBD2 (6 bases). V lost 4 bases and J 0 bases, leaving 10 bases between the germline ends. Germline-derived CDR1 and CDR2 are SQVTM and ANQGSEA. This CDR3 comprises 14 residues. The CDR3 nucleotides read TGCAGCGTTGCCTGGAGGGACTCCTACAATGAGCAGTTCTTC. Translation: CSVAWRDSYNEQFF.

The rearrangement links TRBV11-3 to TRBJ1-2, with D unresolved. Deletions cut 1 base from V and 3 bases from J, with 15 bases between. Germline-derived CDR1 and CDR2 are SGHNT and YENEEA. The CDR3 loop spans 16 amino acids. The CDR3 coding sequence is TGTGCCAGCAGCTTAGGAAATCCTCTCGGGGACTATGGCTACACCTTC. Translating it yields CASSLGNPLGDYGYTF.

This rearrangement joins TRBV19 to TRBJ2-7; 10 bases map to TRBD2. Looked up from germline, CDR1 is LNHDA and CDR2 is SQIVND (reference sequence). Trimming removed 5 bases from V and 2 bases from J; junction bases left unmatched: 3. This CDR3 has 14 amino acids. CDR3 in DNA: TGTGCCAGTAGTCGGACTAGCGGTCCCTACGAGCAGTACTTC. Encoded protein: CASSRTSGPYEQYF.

The CDR3 here is CASSLDRQETQYF. The DNA for the CDR3 is TGTGCCAGCAGCCTGGACAGACAAGAGACCCAGTACTTC. V gene TRBV7-8 combines with J gene TRBJ2-5; D may be TRBD1 (6 bases). This CDR3 region has 13 residues. Germline V gives CDR1 SGHVS, CDR2 FQNEAQ. V was shortened by 5 bases and J by 2 bases, with 9 bases between the two germline ends.

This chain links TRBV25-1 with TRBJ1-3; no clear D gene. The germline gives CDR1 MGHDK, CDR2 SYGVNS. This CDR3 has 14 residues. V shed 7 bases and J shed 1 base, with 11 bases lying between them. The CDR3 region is CASTYGVSGNTIYF. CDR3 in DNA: TGTGCCAGCACCTACGGAGTATCTGGAAACACCATATATTTT.

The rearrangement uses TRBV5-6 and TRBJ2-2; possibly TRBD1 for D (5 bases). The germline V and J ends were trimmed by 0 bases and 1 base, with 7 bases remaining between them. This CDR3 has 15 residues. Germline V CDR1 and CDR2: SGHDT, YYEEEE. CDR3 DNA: TGTGCCAGCAGCTTGGGCGACAGGAACACCGGGGAGCTGTTTTTT. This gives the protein CASSLGDRNTGELFF.

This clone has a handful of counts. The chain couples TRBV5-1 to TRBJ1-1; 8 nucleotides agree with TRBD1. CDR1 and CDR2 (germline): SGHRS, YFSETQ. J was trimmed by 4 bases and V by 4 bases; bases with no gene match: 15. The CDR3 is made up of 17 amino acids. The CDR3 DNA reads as TGCGCCAGCAGCCCGAGGGTGACAGGGGCGGTGGGCACTGAAGCTTTCTTT. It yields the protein CASSPRVTGAVGTEAFF. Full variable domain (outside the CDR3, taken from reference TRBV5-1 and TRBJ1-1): KAGVTQTPRYLIKTRGQQVTLSCSPISGHRSVSWYQQTPGQGLQFLFEYFSETQRNKGNFPGRFSGRQFSNSRSEMNVSTLELGDSALYLCASSPRVTGAVGTEAFFGQGTRLTVV.